This T cell receptor beta chain was sequenced during a study of human T cells and chemical hapten exposure. Documented time point: patch test 1, 2 weeks after DPC sensitization. Treatment noted: therapeutic diphenylcyclopropenone sensitization with weekly scalp DPC. The total RNA was obtained from whole blood that was not fractionated. TCRdb fed the RACE reads into MiXCR, producing one record per CDR3 protein. The table has over 65,000 distinct CDR3 sequences, around a tenth seen once; the top ten hold roughly 4.2%. Findings and limits, study-wide: The immune response of these alopecia patients might not match healthy individuals'.

About this clonotype itself: The antigen is not known.

Sequencing used whole blood, obtained in connection with sensitization to the hapten diphenylcyclopropenone (DPC). The TCR comes from a woman between 45 and 65 years old with alopecia areata. Some clones in this sample may be carry-over from other donors' samples.

CDR3: CASAAQGGNSPLHF. CDR3 DNA sequence: TGCGCCAGCGCCGCACAGGGCGGTAATTCACCCCTCCACTTT. The J gene is TRBJ1-6, the V gene TRBV5-1; a weak D match, TRBD1 (6 bases). This CDR3 spans 14 amino acids. The germline gives CDR1 SGHRS, CDR2 YFSETQ. With 7 bases removed from V and 6 bases from J, the gap between germline ends came to 14 bases. The full variable domain, its missing parts supplied by reference TRBV5-1 and TRBJ1-6, is KAGVTQTPRYLIKTRGQQVTLSCSPISGHRSVSWYQQTPGQGLQFLFEYFSETQRNKGNFPGRFSGRQFSNSRSEMNVSTLELGDSALYLCASAAQGGNSPLHFGNGTRLTVT.